This section outlines one T cell receptor (beta chain) sequence together with its context. A multiplex PCR was run with 60 Vbeta primers and 13 Jbeta primers. Only in-frame clones appear in the TCRdb table, and some are missing; sequencing was by immunoSEQ multiplex PCR. The sample has 70,000 to 95,000 clones; around 82% are singletons. The data belong to a study of cytomegalovirus exposure and HLA in healthy donors. Germline V lookup: CDR1 MGHDK, CDR2 SYGVNS. V lost 5 bases and J lost 3; bases outside the gene matches: 1. This CDR3 is built from 12 residues. The chain joins TRBV25-1 to TRBJ2-7; 7 positions match TRBD1. The source is a man in his fifties in good health and CMV-seronegative. The sample comprised PBMCs. The CDR3 reads CASSSGGYEQYF. The CDR3 DNA reads TGTGCCAGCAGTTCAGGGGGCTACGAGCAGTACTTC.